A single TCR beta chain is shown here with its context. As yet, its antigen is unknown. TCRdb recomputed calls from the RT-PCR reads with MiXCR, one row per CDR3 protein. The sample gives 500,000 or so distinct CDR3 sequences, about 17% of which show up once; about 3% is in the top ten. The data belong to a study of response to subunit inactivated influenza vaccine. Study conclusions and caveats: A suggestion made by the authors is that each seasonal influenza vaccination recruits few new T cells.

There are 14 residues in the CDR3. CDR1 MNHNS and CDR2 SASEGT come from the germline V gene. V lost 11 bases to trimming and J lost 3 bases, with 19 bases between them. Sample: CD4+ T cells sorted from PBMCs, taken approximately 25 months after vaccination. J is TRBJ1-1 and V is TRBV6-1; D is undetermined. The source is a man between 50 and 70 years old who received an inactivated influenza vaccine. The CDR3 protein is CAGTVPLMDTEAFF. The CDR3 DNA reads TGTGCCGGCACAGTGCCTTTGATGGACACTGAAGCTTTCTTT.